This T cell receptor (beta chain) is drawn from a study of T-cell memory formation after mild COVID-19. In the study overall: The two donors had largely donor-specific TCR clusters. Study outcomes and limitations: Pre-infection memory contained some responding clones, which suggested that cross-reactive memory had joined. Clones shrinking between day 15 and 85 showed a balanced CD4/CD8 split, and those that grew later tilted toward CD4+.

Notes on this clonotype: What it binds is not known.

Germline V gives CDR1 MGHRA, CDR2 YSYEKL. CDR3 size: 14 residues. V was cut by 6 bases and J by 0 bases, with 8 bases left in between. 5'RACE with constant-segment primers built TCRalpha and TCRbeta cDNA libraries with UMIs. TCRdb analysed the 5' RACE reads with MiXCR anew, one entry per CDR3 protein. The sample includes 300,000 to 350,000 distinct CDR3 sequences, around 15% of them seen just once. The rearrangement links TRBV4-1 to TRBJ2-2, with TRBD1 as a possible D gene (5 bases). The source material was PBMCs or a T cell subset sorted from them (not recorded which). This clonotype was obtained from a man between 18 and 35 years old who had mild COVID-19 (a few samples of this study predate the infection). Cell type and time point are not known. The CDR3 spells CASSRTPNTGELFF. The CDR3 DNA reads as TGCGCCAGCAGTCGGACACCGAACACCGGGGAGCTGTTTTTT.